This T cell receptor beta chain was recorded in a study of T cells in Graves' hyperthyroidism and ophthalmopathy. With regard to this clonotype: Its matching antigen is unknown.

This CDR3 is 15 amino acids long. Germline loops: CDR1 SGHRS, CDR2 YFSETQ. V gave up 4 bases and J gave up 9 bases; unmatched junction bases: 8. The investigators amplified TCR beta CDR3 regions from RNA transcripts. Researchers ran a first-round RT-PCR on the TCR CDR3 using the HTBI primer set. TCRdb reprocessed the multiplex PCR reads via MiXCR and lists one record per CDR3 protein. Among roughly 500,000 distinct CDR3 sequences listed, 40% to 55% were seen once. Orbital computed tomography, thyroid ultrasound, serum thyroxine and TRAb, and clinical symptoms together informed the diagnoses. Study-level results: Blood also contained most expanded thyroid clonotypes above 0.001.

This TCR was recovered from an adult woman with Graves' disease, either hyperthyroidism or ophthalmopathy (not recorded which). The specimen was peripheral blood or thyroid tissue (not recorded which). The chain carries TRBV5-1 and TRBJ2-2, with 11 bases matching TRBD1. CDR3 protein: CASSPGQGEIRELFF. CDR3 sequence (DNA): TGCGCCAGCAGCCCGGGACAGGGGGAGATCCGGGAGCTGTTTTTT.